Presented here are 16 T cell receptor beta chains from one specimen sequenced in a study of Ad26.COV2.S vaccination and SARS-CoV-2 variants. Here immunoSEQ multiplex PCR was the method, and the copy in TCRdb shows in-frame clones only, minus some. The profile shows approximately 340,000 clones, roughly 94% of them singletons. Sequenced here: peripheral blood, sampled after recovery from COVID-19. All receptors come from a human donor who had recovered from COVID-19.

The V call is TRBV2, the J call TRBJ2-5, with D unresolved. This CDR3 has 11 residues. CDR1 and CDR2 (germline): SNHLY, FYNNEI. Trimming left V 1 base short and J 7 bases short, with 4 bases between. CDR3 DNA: TGTGCCAGCAGTGAAGAGGGGACCCAGTACTTC. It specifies CASSEEGTQYF. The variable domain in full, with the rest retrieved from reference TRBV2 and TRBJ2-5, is EPEVTQTPSHQVTQMGQEVILRCVPISNHLYFYWYRQILGQKVEFLVSFYNNEISEKSEIFDDQFSVERPDGSNFTLKIRSTKLEDSAMYFCASSEEGTQYFGPGTRLLVL.

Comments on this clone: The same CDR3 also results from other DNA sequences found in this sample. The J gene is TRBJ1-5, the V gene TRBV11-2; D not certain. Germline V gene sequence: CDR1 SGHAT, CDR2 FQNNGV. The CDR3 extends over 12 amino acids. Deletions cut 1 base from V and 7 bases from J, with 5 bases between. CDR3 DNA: TGTGCCAGCAGCTTAGGTAACCAGCCCCAGCATTTT. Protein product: CASSLGNQPQHF.

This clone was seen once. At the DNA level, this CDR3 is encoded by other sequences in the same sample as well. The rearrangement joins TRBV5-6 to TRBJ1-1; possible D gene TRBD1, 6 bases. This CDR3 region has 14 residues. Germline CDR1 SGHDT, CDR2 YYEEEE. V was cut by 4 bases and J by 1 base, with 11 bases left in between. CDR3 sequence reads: CASSPRGRNTEAFF. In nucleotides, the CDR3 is TGTGCCAGCAGCCCCAGGGGCAGGAACACTGAAGCTTTCTTT.

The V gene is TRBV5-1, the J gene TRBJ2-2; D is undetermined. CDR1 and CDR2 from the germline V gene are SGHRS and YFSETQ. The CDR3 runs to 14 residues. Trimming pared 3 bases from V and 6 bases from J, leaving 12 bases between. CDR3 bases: TGCGCCAGCAGCTCGACCTTGGTGGCCGGGGAGCTGTTTTTT. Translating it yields CASSSTLVAGELFF.

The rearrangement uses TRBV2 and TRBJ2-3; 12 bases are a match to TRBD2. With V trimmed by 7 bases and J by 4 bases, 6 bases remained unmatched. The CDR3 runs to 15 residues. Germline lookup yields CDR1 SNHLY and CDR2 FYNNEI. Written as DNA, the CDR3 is TGTGCCAGCACCCTTCGGACTAGCGGGGCAGATACGCAGTATTTT. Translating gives CASTLRTSGADTQYF.

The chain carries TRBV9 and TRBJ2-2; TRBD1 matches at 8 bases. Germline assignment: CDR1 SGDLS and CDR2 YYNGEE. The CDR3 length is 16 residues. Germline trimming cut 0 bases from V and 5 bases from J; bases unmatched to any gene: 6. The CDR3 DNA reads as TGTGCCAGCAGCGTAGAGGGGACAGGCGTTACCGGGGAGCTGTTTTTT. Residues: CASSVEGTGVTGELFF.

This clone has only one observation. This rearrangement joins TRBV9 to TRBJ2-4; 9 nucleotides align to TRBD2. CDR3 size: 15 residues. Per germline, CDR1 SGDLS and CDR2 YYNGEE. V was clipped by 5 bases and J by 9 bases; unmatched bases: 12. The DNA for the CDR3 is TGTGCCAGCAGTCCTGGACTAGCGAAGGAAGGCATTCAGTACTTC. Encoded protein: CASSPGLAKEGIQYF.

CDR3 sequence: CASRVGDTEAFF. For the CDR3, the DNA is TGTGCCAGCAGGGTTGGAGACACTGAAGCTTTCTTT. The rearrangement uses TRBV7-2 and TRBJ1-1; D gene unclear. The CDR3 covers 12 residues. Germline V gives CDR1 SGHTA, CDR2 FQGNSA. The V end was cut by 6 bases, the J end by 3 bases, with 8 bases between.

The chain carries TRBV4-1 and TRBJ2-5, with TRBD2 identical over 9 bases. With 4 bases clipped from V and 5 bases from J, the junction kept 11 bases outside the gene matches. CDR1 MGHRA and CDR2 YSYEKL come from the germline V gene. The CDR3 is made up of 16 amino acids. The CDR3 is CASSLAFGRGGETQYF. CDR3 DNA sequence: TGCGCCAGCAGCCTAGCCTTTGGGCGGGGGGGTGAGACCCAGTACTTC.

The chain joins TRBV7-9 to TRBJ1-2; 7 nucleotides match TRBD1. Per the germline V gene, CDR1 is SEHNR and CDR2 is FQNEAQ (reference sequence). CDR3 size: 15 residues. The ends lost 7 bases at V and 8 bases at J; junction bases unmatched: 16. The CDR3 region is CASTSTSRGIGGYTF. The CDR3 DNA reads TGTGCCAGCACCTCCACCTCCAGGGGGATCGGAGGCTACACCTTC.

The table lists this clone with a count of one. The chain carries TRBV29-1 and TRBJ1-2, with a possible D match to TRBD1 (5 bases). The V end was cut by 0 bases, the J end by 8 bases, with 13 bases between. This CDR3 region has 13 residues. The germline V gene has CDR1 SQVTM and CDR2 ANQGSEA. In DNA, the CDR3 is TGCAGCGTTGAAGACACCGGGGGTCCCGGCTACACCTTC. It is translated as CSVEDTGGPGYTF.

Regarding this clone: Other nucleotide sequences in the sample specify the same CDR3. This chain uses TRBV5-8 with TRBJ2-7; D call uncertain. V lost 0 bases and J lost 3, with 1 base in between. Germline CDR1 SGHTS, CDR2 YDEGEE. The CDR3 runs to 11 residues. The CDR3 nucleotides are TGTGCCAGCAGCTTGGGCTACGAGCAGTACTTC. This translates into CASSLGYEQYF. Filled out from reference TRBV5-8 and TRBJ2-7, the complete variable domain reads EAGVTQSPTHLIKTRGQQATLRCSPISGHTSVYWYQQALGLGLQFLLWYDEGEERNRGNFPPRFSGRQFPNYSSELNVNALELEDSALYLCASSLGYEQYFGPGTRLTVT.

The CDR3 loop is CASSVGGAQRSNEQFF. DNA of the CDR3: TGTGCCAGCAGCGTAGGGGGGGCACAGCGGAGCAATGAGCAGTTCTTC. The chain carries TRBV9 and TRBJ2-1; D is tentatively TRBD1 or TRBD2 (6 bases each). Germline V gene data show CDR1 as SGDLS and CDR2 as YYNGEE. V lost 0 bases and J 6 bases, leaving 16 bases between the germline ends. There are 16 residues in the CDR3.

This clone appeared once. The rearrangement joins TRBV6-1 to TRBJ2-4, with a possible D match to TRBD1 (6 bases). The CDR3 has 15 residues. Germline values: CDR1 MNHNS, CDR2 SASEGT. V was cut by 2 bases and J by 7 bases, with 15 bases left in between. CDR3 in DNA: TGTGCCAGCAGTGAAACAGGGACCTCGCGGAACATTCAGTACTTC. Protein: CASSETGTSRNIQYF.

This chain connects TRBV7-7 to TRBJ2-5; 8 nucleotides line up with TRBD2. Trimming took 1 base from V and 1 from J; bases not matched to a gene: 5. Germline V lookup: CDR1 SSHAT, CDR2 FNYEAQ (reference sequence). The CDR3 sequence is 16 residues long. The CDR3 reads CASSLGLREVQETQYF. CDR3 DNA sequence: TGTGCCAGCAGCTTAGGGTTGCGGGAGGTCCAAGAGACCCAGTACTTC.

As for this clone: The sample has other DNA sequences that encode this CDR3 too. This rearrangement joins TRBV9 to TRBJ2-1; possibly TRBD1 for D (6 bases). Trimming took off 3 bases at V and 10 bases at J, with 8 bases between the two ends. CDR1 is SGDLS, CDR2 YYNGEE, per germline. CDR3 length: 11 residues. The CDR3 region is CASSAGTEQFF. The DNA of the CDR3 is TGTGCCAGCAGCGCCGGGACAGAGCAGTTCTTC.